This T cell receptor beta chain is drawn from a study of T cell responses to AZD1222 COVID-19 vaccine. V trimming: 0 bases; J trimming: 3 bases; junction bases outside the gene matches: 1. Germline values: CDR1 LGHDT, CDR2 YNNKEL (reference sequence). The CDR3 covers 14 residues. Libraries were prepared by immunoSEQ multiplex PCR; TCRdb keeps only in-frame clonotypes and omits some of them. The data contain approximately 150,000 clones, about 91% of them singletons. The V and J genes are TRBV3-1 (or the pseudogene TRBV3-2) and TRBJ2-5, with TRBD2 identical over 7 bases. The starting material was peripheral blood, obtained on day 0 of AZD1222 vaccination. This receptor was obtained from an adult in good health. The CDR3 loop reads CASSQEGGEETQYF. The CDR3 bases are TGTGCCAGCAGCCAAGAGGGAGGGGAAGAGACCCAGTACTTC.